Below are 19 T cell receptor beta chains sequenced from a single sample in a study of tumor-infiltrating lymphocytes in glioblastoma multiforme. Three nested ARM-PCR rounds with V-beta and C-beta primers built TCRB libraries. TCRdb processed the multiplex PCR reads anew with MiXCR; each CDR3 protein has one entry. Here the sample spans 9,500 to 13,000 distinct CDR3 sequences, roughly 65% being singletons. The sample was brain tumor tissue. The receptor set was obtained from a male donor with glioblastoma.

This clonotype was seen only a few times. One base away lies a much larger clone, so this may be a sequencing read error. The V gene is TRBV7-9, the J gene TRBJ2-7, with TRBD2 identical over 16 bases. The V segment lost 7 bases and the J segment 9 bases; nucleotides outside the gene matches: 15. Germline V gene sequence: CDR1 SEHNR, CDR2 FQNEAQ (reference sequence). The CDR3 sequence is 17 residues long. In DNA form, the CDR3 reads TGTGCCAGCACAGGGACTAGCGGGAGGGCCCCCTCGGGAGGGCAGTACTTC. This translates into CASTGTSGRAPSGGQYF. Based on the CDR3 plus reference TRBV7-9 and TRBJ2-7, the full variable domain is DTGVSQNPRHKITKRGQNVTFRCDPISEHNRLYWYRQTLGQGPEFLTYFQNEAQLEKSRLLSDRFSAERPKGSFSTLEIQRTEQGDSAMYLCASTGTSGRAPSGGQYFGPGTRLTVT.

As to this clonotype: One junction end disagrees with the germline gene, perhaps due to a read error. V gene TRBV29-1 combines with J gene TRBJ2-7; TRBD1 matches at 10 bases. This CDR3 is 15 amino acids long. Germline loops: CDR1 SQVTM, CDR2 ANQGSEA. The DNA of the CDR3 is TGCAGCCTTGAAATTACCAGGACAGGGGGCTACGAGCAGTACTTC. It codes for CSLEITRTGGYEQYF.

This clonotype was picked up many times. The chain carries TRBV28 and TRBJ2-5, with 14 bases aligning to TRBD2. The CDR3 sequence is 18 residues long. The V gene's germline CDR1 is MDHEN and CDR2 SYDVKM. The V and J ends lost 5 bases and 4 bases, in that order; junction bases with no gene match: 12. The DNA of the CDR3 is TGTGCCAGCAGTCCACCGGGACTAGCGGGAGTGGGGCGAGAGACCCAGTACTTC. Translating gives CASSPPGLAGVGRETQYF.

This clonotype is labeled medium-sized. The genes are TRBV29-1 and TRBJ2-1, with D maybe TRBD1 (5 bases). The CDR3 contains 14 residues. Trimming took 7 bases from V and 0 from J, leaving 13 bases between them. Germline loops: CDR1 SQVTM, CDR2 ANQGSEA. The CDR3 sequence: CSGWWGGSYNEQFF. CDR3 coding DNA: TGCAGCGGGTGGTGGGGCGGCTCCTACAATGAGCAGTTCTTC.

J is TRBJ2-1 and V is TRBV9; 8 bases agree with TRBD2. Per the germline V gene, CDR1 is SGDLS and CDR2 is YYNGEE. V lost 3 bases and J lost 8; bases outside the gene matches: 7. The CDR3 length is 14 residues. The CDR3 region is CASSESGRIYEQFF. The DNA for the CDR3 is TGTGCCAGCAGCGAAAGCGGGAGAATATATGAGCAGTTCTTC.

The table lists this clonotype with many counts. The chain combines TRBV28 with TRBJ2-7; 11 bases are shared with TRBD1. V was clipped by 6 bases and J by 1 base; unmatched bases: 14. Germline CDR1 and CDR2: MDHEN and SYDVKM. The CDR3 runs to 18 residues. The CDR3 is CASRHLAYRDRGSYEQYF. CDR3 sequence (DNA): TGTGCCAGCAGGCATCTGGCCTATCGGGACAGGGGGTCCTACGAGCAGTACTTC.

By share, this clonotype counts as medium-sized. V and J are TRBV20-1 and TRBJ1-5, with a weak D call TRBD1 (5 bases). This CDR3 is 15 amino acids long. Germline V gene data show CDR1 as DFQATT and CDR2 as SNEGSKA (reference sequence). The germline V and J ends were trimmed by 1 base and 4 bases, with 14 bases remaining between them. For the CDR3, the DNA is TGCAGTGCTAGAGCCTCCGGGACCCTTAATCAGCCCCAGCATTTT. As protein: CSARASGTLNQPQHF.

This sequence joins TRBV20-1 and TRBJ1-2; weak D call: TRBD1 (5 bases). V lost 5 bases and J lost 3, with 13 bases in between. Germline lookup yields CDR1 DFQATT and CDR2 SNEGSKA (reference sequence). CDR3 size: 13 residues. The CDR3 bases are TGCAGTGCTGCCCGGGGGTTCGACTATGGCTACACCTTC. It yields the protein CSAARGFDYGYTF.

The chain employs TRBV6-5 and TRBJ2-2, with D unclear. Germline assignment: CDR1 MNHEY and CDR2 SVGAGI. There are 13 residues in the CDR3. The germline V and J ends were trimmed by 6 bases and 1 base, with 6 bases remaining between them. CDR3 region: CASRMGNTGELFF. The CDR3 DNA sequence: TGTGCCAGCAGAATGGGGAACACCGGGGAGCTGTTTTTT.

This clonotype was observed a handful of times. The V gene is TRBV29-1, the J gene TRBJ2-1; D ambiguous. Germline V gives CDR1 SQVTM, CDR2 ANQGSEA. Trimming left V 6 bases short and J 2 bases short, with 5 bases between. CDR3 length: 11 amino acids. CDR3 in DNA: TGCAGCGTCGAGACCTACAATGAGCAGTTCTTC. Amino acid sequence: CSVETYNEQFF.

Comment on this clonotype: A read error is likely, as this CDR3 ends without the conserved phenylalanine or tryptophan. V gene TRBV20-1 combines with J gene TRBJ2-4; 10 nucleotides line up with TRBD1. Germline V gene data show CDR1 as DFQATT and CDR2 as SNEGSKA (reference sequence). This CDR3 comprises 19 residues. CDR3 DNA: TGCAGTGCTAGAGACCCGGACAGGGGGATTCGTAAAGCCAAAAACACTCAGTACTTA. Protein: CSARDPDRGIRKAKNTQYL.

This clonotype has more than one count but fewer than ten. It may be a read error: a sequence one base away is much more abundant. This rearrangement joins TRBV12-3 or TRBV12-4 to TRBJ1-1; D is ambiguous. The CDR3 extends over 12 amino acids. DNA for the CDR3: TGTGGCAGCAGTTTCTCGAACACTGAAGCTTTCTTT. Translating it yields CGSSFSNTEAFF.

Points on this clonotype: One end of the junction varies from germline; a read error may be responsible. V is TRBV28 and J is TRBJ2-6; no clear D gene. Germline V gives CDR1 MDHEN, CDR2 SYDVKM. The CDR3 consists of 14 residues. For the CDR3, the DNA is TGTGCCAGTAGCCTTAGCTCTAGGGCCAACGTCCTGACTTTC. As protein: CASSLSSRANVLTF.

Notes on this clonotype: The conserved closing phenylalanine or tryptophan is absent in this CDR3, likely reflecting a read error. V gene TRBV7-8 combines with J gene TRBJ2-3, with a tentative D call TRBD2 (6 bases). The CDR3 contains 17 residues. V gave up 5 bases and J gave up 3 bases, with 21 bases separating them. Germline CDR1 reads SGHVS; CDR2 reads FQNEAQ. The CDR3 coding sequence is TGTGCCAGCAGCCCGAGACTAGAGGTAGAAGGAACAGATACGCAGTATTCT. It encodes CASSPRLEVEGTDTQYS.

This clonotype has a handful of counts. One end of the junction does not line up with germline, which may come from a read error. J is TRBJ2-3 and V is TRBV5-1; D is perhaps TRBD1 (6 bases). This CDR3 has 14 residues. CDR1 is SGHRS, CDR2 YFSETQ, per germline. CDR3 amino acids: CASSREDSGDMQYF. As DNA, the CDR3 is TGCGCCAGCAGCCGAGAGGACAGCGGAGATATGCAGTATTTT.

This chain joins TRBV12-3 or TRBV12-4 and TRBJ2-1, with D possibly being TRBD1 or TRBD2 (5 bases each). V was cut by 3 bases and J by 8 bases, with 14 bases left in between. This CDR3 has 14 amino acids. The CDR3 nucleotides are TGTGCCAGCAGTTTTGAAGAGGGGTGGGATGAGCAGTTCTTC. It encodes CASSFEEGWDEQFF.

This clonotype is medium-sized (0.01 to 0.1%) in the sample. This chain joins TRBV12-3 or TRBV12-4 and TRBJ2-6, with 7 bases identical to TRBD1. The CDR3 has 14 amino acids. The V and J ends lost 7 bases and 2 bases, in that order; junction bases with no gene match: 2. The CDR3 nucleotides read TGTGCCAGCACCACAGGGGCTGGGGCCAACGTCCTGACTTTC. As protein: CASTTGAGANVLTF.

Details on this clonotype: One end of the junction varies from germline; a read error may be responsible. V gene TRBV14 combines with J gene TRBJ1-2, with D possibly TRBD1 on 5 matching bases. Germline assignment: CDR1 SGHDN and CDR2 FVKESK. The CDR3 is 15 amino acids. CDR3 loop: CASSQMPGKPGGYTF. CDR3 nucleotides: TGTGCCAGTAGCCAAATGCCAGGGAAGCCGGGAGGCTACACCTTC.

In DNA form, the CDR3 reads TGTGCCATCAGTTTCGACAGGGGGAACACTGAAGCTTTCTTT. Encoded protein: CAISFDRGNTEAFF. The gene calls are TRBV10-3 and TRBJ1-1; 8 positions match TRBD1. The ends lost 5 bases at V and 1 base at J; junction bases unmatched: 3. CDR1 and CDR2 from the germline V gene are ENHRY and SYGVKD. The CDR3 is 14 amino acids.